These 9 T cell receptor beta chains share one sample of origin, sequenced in a study of blood T cell repertoires in COVID-19. Sequenced by immunoSEQ multiplex PCR; TCRdb stores in-frame clones only, minus some. The sample lists 95,000 to 110,000 clones, approximately 81% occurring once. Sequencing used peripheral blood. The receptors were sampled from a human donor in a cohort sampled during active COVID-19.

This clone was detected a few times. V usage is TRBV11-3 and J usage is TRBJ2-3; a possible D gene is TRBD2 (8 bases). The CDR3 runs 17 residues. The germline V gene encodes CDR1 SGHNT and CDR2 YENEEA. With 0 bases removed from V and 4 bases from J, the gap between germline ends came to 17 bases. The CDR3 spells CASSLEGQREIADTQYF. DNA of the CDR3: TGTGCCAGCAGCTTAGAGGGACAGCGGGAGATCGCAGATACGCAGTATTTT. Full variable domain (remainder filled in from reference TRBV11-3 and TRBJ2-3): EAGVVQSPRYKIIEKKQPVAFWCNPISGHNTLYWYLQNLGQGPELLIRYENEEAVDDSQLPKDRFSAERLKGVDSTLKIQPAELGDSAVYLCASSLEGQREIADTQYFGPGTRLTVL.

V and J are TRBV3-1 (or the pseudogene TRBV3-2) and TRBJ2-7; 7 nucleotides line up with TRBD2. CDR1 and CDR2 (germline): LGHDT, YNNKEL (reference sequence). V trimming: 1 base; J trimming: 2 bases; junction bases outside the gene matches: 8. This CDR3 is 16 amino acids long. CDR3 DNA sequence: TGTGCCAGCAGCCAAGTCCGTCTAGCGGCTACCTACGAGCAGTACTTC. It translates to CASSQVRLAATYEQYF.

The chain is built from TRBV30 and TRBJ1-5, with 9 nucleotides matching TRBD1. After removal of 3 bases from V and 6 bases from J, the junction contained 6 bases not matched to a gene. The germline V gene has CDR1 GTSNPN and CDR2 SVGIG (reference sequence). The CDR3 is 14 residues long. CDR3 sequence: CAWSGQGRSQPQHF. In DNA form, the CDR3 reads TGTGCCTGGAGCGGACAGGGGCGAAGTCAGCCCCAGCATTTT. Together with reference TRBV30 and TRBJ1-5, the CDR3 gives the full variable domain: SQTIHQWPATLVQPVGSPLSLECTVEGTSNPNLYWYRQAAGRGLQLLFYSVGIGQISSEVPQNLSASRPQDRQFILSSKKLLLSDSGFYLCAWSGQGRSQPQHFGDGTRLSIL.

This sequence joins TRBV5-1 and TRBJ1-4; perhaps TRBD1 as D (5 bases). Trimming pared 2 bases from V and 1 base from J, leaving 6 bases between. This CDR3 has 14 amino acids. From germline, CDR1 is SGHRS and CDR2 YFSETQ. The CDR3 nucleotides read TGCGCCAGCAGCTTCACAGGAACTAATGAAAAACTGTTTTTT. As protein: CASSFTGTNEKLFF. Full variable domain (rest looked up from reference TRBV5-1 and TRBJ1-4): KAGVTQTPRYLIKTRGQQVTLSCSPISGHRSVSWYQQTPGQGLQFLFEYFSETQRNKGNFPGRFSGRQFSNSRSEMNVSTLELGDSALYLCASSFTGTNEKLFFGSGTQLSVL.

This clone was seen only a few times. The chain recombines TRBV27 with TRBJ2-4; 12 nucleotides line up with TRBD1. The CDR3 extends over 17 amino acids. Trimming cost V 5 bases and J 8 bases; bases outside gene matches: 13. Germline V gives CDR1 MNHEY, CDR2 SMNVEV (reference sequence). The CDR3 is CASSPSGTGGRGDIQYF. The CDR3 coding sequence is TGTGCCAGCAGTCCTTCCGGGACAGGGGGCCGGGGGGACATTCAGTACTTC.

V usage is TRBV15 and J usage is TRBJ2-4, with 9 nucleotides matching TRBD1. Germline values: CDR1 LNHNV, CDR2 YYDKDF (reference sequence). V gave up 5 bases and J gave up 6 bases; unmatched junction bases: 8. The CDR3 spans 15 residues. CDR3 DNA: TGTGCCACCAGCTCCAGGGGGGGACAGGGAAACATTCAGTACTTC. It yields the protein CATSSRGGQGNIQYF.

J is TRBJ1-1 and V is TRBV4-3, with no clear D. The V end was cut by 1 base, the J end by 1 base, with 7 bases between. Germline V CDR1 and CDR2: LGHNA, YSLEER. The CDR3 loop spans 14 amino acids. For the CDR3, the DNA is TGCGCCAGCAGCCAAGGTCTGTCGAACACTGAAGCTTTCTTT. Residues: CASSQGLSNTEAFF.

This chain joins TRBV6-5 and TRBJ2-7, with D perhaps TRBD1 (6 bases). Germline loops: CDR1 MNHEY, CDR2 SVGAGI. The CDR3 is 14 amino acids. Trimming removed 7 bases at V and 5 bases at J, with 18 bases between. CDR3 protein: CASTADRNRNEQYF. CDR3 nucleotide sequence: TGTGCCAGCACCGCTGACAGGAATCGGAACGAGCAGTACTTC.

This clone showed up just a few times. This rearrangement joins TRBV6-2 or TRBV6-3 to TRBJ2-7, with 12 bases lining up with TRBD2. Looked up from germline, CDR1 is MNHEY and CDR2 is SVGEGT. V lost 6 bases and J lost 4; bases outside the gene matches: 4. The CDR3 consists of 14 residues. The CDR3 nucleotides read TGTGCCAGCAGCTCTACTAGCGGGAGGTACGAGCAGTACTTC. Its protein product is CASSSTSGRYEQYF.